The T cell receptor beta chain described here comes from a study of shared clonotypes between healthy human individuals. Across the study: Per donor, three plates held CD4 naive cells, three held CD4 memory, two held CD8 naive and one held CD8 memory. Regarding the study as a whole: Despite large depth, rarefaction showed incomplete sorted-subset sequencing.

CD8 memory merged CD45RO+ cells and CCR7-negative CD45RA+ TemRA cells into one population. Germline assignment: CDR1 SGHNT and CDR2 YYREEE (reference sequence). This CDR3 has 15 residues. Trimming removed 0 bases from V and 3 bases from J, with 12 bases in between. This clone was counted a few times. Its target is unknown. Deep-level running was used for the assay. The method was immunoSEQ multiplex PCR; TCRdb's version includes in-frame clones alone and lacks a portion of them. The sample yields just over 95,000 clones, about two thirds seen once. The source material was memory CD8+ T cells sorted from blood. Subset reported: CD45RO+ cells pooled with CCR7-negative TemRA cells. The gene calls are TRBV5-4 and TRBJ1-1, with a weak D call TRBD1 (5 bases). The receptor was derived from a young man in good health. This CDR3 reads CASSLVAGEDTEAFF. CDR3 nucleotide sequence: TGTGCCAGCAGCTTGGTTGCGGGGGAAGACACTGAAGCTTTCTTT.